This T cell receptor beta chain was profiled in a study of cytomegalovirus exposure and HLA in healthy donors. Findings of the study overall: It was 164 TCR beta chains that were listed as cytomegalovirus-associated.

Primers for the PCR totalled 60 Vbeta and 13 Jbeta. Assay used: immunoSEQ multiplex PCR; TCRdb lists only in-frame clones, some missing. Found here are around 140,000 clones, 76% of them singletons; the top ten hold 1.8%. Note on this clone: Its specificity is unknown.

The V end was cut by 2 bases, the J end by 4 bases, with 17 bases between. CDR3 size: 16 residues. Per the germline V gene, CDR1 is ENHRY and CDR2 is SYGVKD. The receptor was derived from a female donor in good health and CMV-seropositive. The sample was PBMCs. The V call is TRBV10-3, the J call TRBJ1-1, with D possibly TRBD1 on 6 matching bases. Here the CDR3 reads CAISENPLTGSTEAFF. For the CDR3, the DNA is TGTGCCATCAGTGAGAACCCCCTAACAGGGAGCACTGAAGCTTTCTTT.